Listed here are 21 T cell receptor beta chains from one sample, sequenced in a study of beta chain features in type 1 diabetes. Overall study results and limits: TCRB CDR3 length was moderately but significantly reduced in all four CD4+ subsets of Type 1 diabetes patients.

cDNA synthesis used the whole RNA isolate, giving expressed TCRB sequences. Generated by immunoSEQ multiplex PCR, the TCRdb table keeps only in-frame clones and is missing some. The profile shows about 340,000 clones, approximately 13% of them singletons. No antigen has been identified for these receptors. Sequencing was done on a sample of naive CD4+ T cells from blood. Receptor source: a woman in her late teens or twenties with type 1 diabetes.

This clone has just a few counts. The V and J genes are TRBV27 and TRBJ2-5, with TRBD2 identical over 10 bases. The germline CDR1 and CDR2 sequences are MNHEY and SMNVEV (reference sequence). This CDR3 has 15 amino acids. V dropped 6 bases and J dropped 5; count of bases not matched to a gene: 9. The CDR3 DNA follows: TGTGCCAGCAGGAAGCTAGCGGGAGACAGGGAGACCCAGTACTTC. Amino acid sequence: CASRKLAGDRETQYF.

The chain combines TRBV5-1 with TRBJ1-2, with 7 bases matching TRBD1. With V trimmed by 1 base and J by 2 bases, 5 bases remained unmatched. This CDR3 has 15 amino acids. Germline CDR1 reads SGHRS; CDR2 reads YFSETQ. CDR3 loop: CASSLLQGSNYGYTF. The CDR3, as DNA: TGCGCCAGCAGCTTGCTACAGGGGTCCAACTATGGCTACACCTTC.

This clone has only a few counts. The chain combines TRBV5-6 with TRBJ2-3; the match to TRBD2 covers 12 bases. V shed 2 bases, J shed 6 bases, and the junction held 7 bases outside the gene matches. CDR1 is SGHDT, CDR2 YYEEEE, per germline. This CDR3 spans 16 amino acids. The CDR3 DNA sequence: TGTGCCAGCAGCTTTACTAGCGGGAGGTGGTCCGATACGCAGTATTTT. It is translated as CASSFTSGRWSDTQYF.

The CDR3 sequence: CAISGQWTSGSVTYEQYF. For the CDR3, the DNA is TGTGCCATCAGTGGACAATGGACTAGCGGGAGCGTAACCTACGAGCAGTACTTC. J is TRBJ2-7 and V is TRBV10-3; 13 bases are shared with TRBD2. V gave up 4 bases and J gave up 2 bases; unmatched junction bases: 11. This CDR3 has 18 residues. The germline gives CDR1 ENHRY, CDR2 SYGVKD.

The chain joins TRBV11-2 to TRBJ2-1, with 8 bases lining up with TRBD2. The CDR3 sequence is 14 residues long. Germline V CDR1 and CDR2: SGHAT, FQNNGV. V shed 5 bases and J 7 bases; nucleotides not matched to a gene: 7. CDR3 DNA sequence: TGTGCCAGCAGCGAACATGGCGGGGGGAATGAGCAGTTCTTC. Protein: CASSEHGGGNEQFF.

This clone was seen only a few times. The V call is TRBV27, the J call TRBJ2-1, with 7 positions matching TRBD2. The V gene's germline CDR1 is MNHEY and CDR2 SMNVEV (reference sequence). The CDR3 has 13 amino acids. After removal of 9 bases from V and 10 bases from J, the junction contained 12 bases not matched to a gene. The CDR3 DNA is TGTGCCAGTGCCGGGACTATACGCATCGAGCAGTTCTTC. It encodes CASAGTIRIEQFF.

V usage is TRBV6-5 and J usage is TRBJ1-1; the match to TRBD1 covers 8 bases. CDR1 and CDR2 (germline): MNHEY, SVGAGI. The junction had 4 bases not matched to a gene; V was cut back by 6 bases and J by 1 base. The CDR3 runs to 14 residues. The DNA of the CDR3 is TGTGCCAGCAGAAGGACAGGGAAGAACACTGAAGCTTTCTTT. This sequence encodes CASRRTGKNTEAFF.

The V and J genes are TRBV30 and TRBJ2-7, with 8 bases identical to TRBD1. The CDR3 covers 16 residues. V was clipped by 0 bases and J by 4 bases; unmatched bases: 11. Germline V gene sequence: CDR1 GTSNPN, CDR2 SVGIG (reference sequence). CDR3 loop: CAWSVPLGQGWYEQYF. In DNA form, the CDR3 reads TGTGCCTGGAGTGTACCCCTAGGACAGGGTTGGTACGAGCAGTACTTC. Filled out from reference TRBV30 and TRBJ2-7, the complete variable domain reads SQTIHQWPATLVQPVGSPLSLECTVEGTSNPNLYWYRQAAGRGLQLLFYSVGIGQISSEVPQNLSASRPQDRQFILSSKKLLLSDSGFYLCAWSVPLGQGWYEQYFGPGTRLTVT.

Only a few counts were recorded for this clone. The chain carries TRBV29-1 and TRBJ1-1; 9 bases match TRBD1. The length of the CDR3 is 14 residues. CDR1 and CDR2 (germline): SQVTM, ANQGSEA. With 4 bases clipped from V and 10 bases from J, the junction kept 13 bases outside the gene matches. The CDR3 sequence: CSVVPGQGSTGAFF. The CDR3 DNA is TGCAGCGTTGTGCCGGGACAGGGCTCGACGGGAGCTTTCTTT.

This clone has a handful of counts. This rearrangement joins TRBV13 to TRBJ2-4, with D possibly matching TRBD2 (5 bases). V gave up 1 base and J gave up 0 bases, with 13 bases separating them. The CDR3 length is 17 residues. The V gene's germline CDR1 is PRHDT and CDR2 FYEKMQ (reference sequence). CDR3 amino acids: CASSLASSGLAKNIQYF. The CDR3 DNA reads TGTGCCAGCAGCTTAGCATCGTCGGGGTTAGCCAAAAACATTCAGTACTTC.

The CDR3: CASSASGTSGYNEQFF. The CDR3 DNA reads TGTGCCAGCAGTGCCTCCGGGACTAGCGGCTACAATGAGCAGTTCTTC. This chain uses TRBV28 with TRBJ2-1, with 11 bases matching TRBD2. J lost 3 bases, V lost 5 bases, and 6 bases had no gene match. Germline V CDR1 and CDR2: MDHEN, SYDVKM. The CDR3 totals 16 residues.

J is TRBJ2-3 and V is TRBV28; 8 bases are shared with TRBD1. After removal of 4 bases from V and 0 bases from J, the junction contained 6 bases not matched to a gene. The V gene's germline CDR1 is MDHEN and CDR2 SYDVKM. The CDR3 sequence is 16 residues long. The CDR3 DNA sequence: TGTGCCAGCAGTTCCGGACAGGGTACTAGCACAGATACGCAGTATTTT. This gives the protein CASSSGQGTSTDTQYF. The full variable domain, in which reference TRBV28 and TRBJ2-3 provide the parts outside the CDR3, is DVKVTQSSRYLVKRTGEKVFLECVQDMDHENMFWYRQDPGLGLRLIYFSYDVKMKEKGDIPEGYSVSREKKERFSLILESASTNQTSMYLCASSSGQGTSTDTQYFGPGTRLTVL.

The V call is TRBV14, the J call TRBJ1-2; maybe TRBD1 (5 bases). Deletions cut 4 bases from V and 0 bases from J, with 9 bases between. The germline V gene has CDR1 SGHDN and CDR2 FVKESK. The CDR3 consists of 14 residues. The CDR3 DNA sequence: TGTGCCAGCAGCCCCAGACAGACTAACTATGGCTACACCTTC. Amino acids: CASSPRQTNYGYTF.

CDR3: CASSLTSPKFYEQYF. The CDR3 coding sequence is TGTGCCAGCAGTTTGACTAGCCCGAAATTCTACGAGCAGTACTTC. This chain connects TRBV28 to TRBJ2-7; 7 bases line up with TRBD2. There are 15 residues in the CDR3. Germline lookup yields CDR1 MDHEN and CDR2 SYDVKM. V trimming: 3 bases; J trimming: 3 bases; junction bases outside the gene matches: 8.

This clone was counted a few times. The genes are TRBV28 and TRBJ2-3; tentatively, D is TRBD2 (5 bases). The CDR3 contains 14 residues. Germline-derived CDR1 and CDR2 are MDHEN and SYDVKM. Trimming shortened V by 7 bases and J by 1 base, and 12 bases separated the two germline ends. The chain's CDR3 is CASTSGGGTDTQYF. DNA of the CDR3: TGTGCCAGCACGTCCGGAGGAGGCACAGATACGCAGTATTTT. The full variable domain, with the rest looked up from reference TRBV28 and TRBJ2-3, is DVKVTQSSRYLVKRTGEKVFLECVQDMDHENMFWYRQDPGLGLRLIYFSYDVKMKEKGDIPEGYSVSREKKERFSLILESASTNQTSMYLCASTSGGGTDTQYFGPGTRLTVL.

V usage is TRBV30 and J usage is TRBJ1-4; D gene unclear. The V gene lost 0 bases and the J gene lost 6 bases, with 8 bases spanning the gap. The germline V gene has CDR1 GTSNPN and CDR2 SVGIG (reference sequence). The CDR3 consists of 13 residues. The CDR3 sequence is CAWSVMFYEKLFF. The CDR3 bases are TGTGCCTGGAGTGTAATGTTCTATGAAAAACTGTTTTTT.

This clone occurred a few times. The chain uses TRBV5-4 and TRBJ2-5, with 8 positions matching TRBD1. Germline V gene lookup returns CDR1 SGHNT and CDR2 YYREEE (reference sequence). The CDR3 sequence is 13 residues long. J lost 3 bases, V lost 9 bases, and 7 bases had no gene match. The DNA for the CDR3 is TGTGCCATTGGGGACAGGAACAAAGAGACCCAGTACTTC. Translating it yields CAIGDRNKETQYF.

The table lists this clone with many counts. The genes are TRBV7-9 and TRBJ2-5, with TRBD2 matching 12 bases. Losses at the gene ends were 4 bases for V and 6 bases for J; bases not matched to a gene: 9. This CDR3 spans 16 amino acids. Germline values: CDR1 SEHNR, CDR2 FQNEAQ (reference sequence). In DNA form, the CDR3 reads TGTGCCAGCAGCTCCGAACTAGCGGGAGGCTGGAAGACCCAGTACTTC. It is translated as CASSSELAGGWKTQYF.

This clone has a handful of counts. The chain has TRBV28 and TRBJ1-5; 9 positions match TRBD1. Germline-derived CDR1 and CDR2 are MDHEN and SYDVKM. J gave up 3 bases and V 2 bases, and 11 bases lay outside the gene matches. The CDR3 length is 18 residues. The DNA for the CDR3 is TGTGCCAGCAGTTTAGGTCCCGGGACAGGGACACTCAATCAGCCCCAGCATTTT. This codes for CASSLGPGTGTLNQPQHF.

The V call is TRBV7-2, the J call TRBJ2-3; D may be TRBD1 (6 bases). Germline V gives CDR1 SGHTA, CDR2 FQGNSA. This CDR3 contains 14 residues. V was shortened by 1 base and J by 6 bases, with 11 bases between the two germline ends. The CDR3 protein is CASSLGFQGDTQYF. The CDR3 DNA is TGTGCCAGCAGCTTAGGCTTCCAGGGGGATACGCAGTATTTT.

The chain combines TRBV9 with TRBJ2-3, with D tentatively TRBD2 (6 bases). Trimming took off 0 bases at V and 4 bases at J, with 21 bases between the two ends. The CDR3 has 18 residues. Germline loops: CDR1 SGDLS, CDR2 YYNGEE. The CDR3 region has the DNA TGTGCCAGCAGCGTAGGAGTTGGGGGGAGCGGGCCGTCAGATACGCAGTATTTT. This translates into CASSVGVGGSGPSDTQYF.